This is a list of T cell receptor beta chains from one sample in a study of T cells in Graves' hyperthyroidism and ophthalmopathy. A single record per CDR3 protein comes from TCRdb applying MiXCR to the multiplex PCR reads. The sample lists fewer than 250,000 distinct CDR3 sequences, about a sixth occurring once. The material sequenced was blood. All receptors derive from a man aged 45 to 65 with Graves' hyperthyroidism. Each CDR3 is given with its conserved first and last residue. A D gene is named only where the DNA matches it firmly. Size is omitted from some rows. Given values are once, few, many or a class for expanded clones.

J gene: TRBJ2-7
CDR3 length: 12
D gene: .
clone size: many
V gene: TRBV6-1
CDR3 DNA: TGTGCCAGCTCCCGGGACACGTTTGAGCAGTACTTC
CDR3 protein: CASSRDTFEQYF

J gene: TRBJ1-2
CDR3 length: 13
D gene: .
clone size: many
V gene: TRBV20-1
CDR3 DNA: TGCAGTGCTAGAGCTGGGGCAACCTATGGCTACACCTTC
CDR3 protein: CSARAGATYGYTF

J gene: TRBJ2-1
CDR3 length: 17
D gene: TRBD2
clone size: few
V gene: TRBV6-1
CDR3 DNA: TGTGCCAGCATCCTGGGCCTAGCGGGAGGGGGGGGAGGTGAGCAGTTCTTC
CDR3 protein: CASILGLAGGGGGEQFF

J gene: TRBJ1-1
CDR3 length: 17
D gene: .
clone size: few
V gene: TRBV14
CDR3 DNA: TGTGCCAGCAGCCAAGATCTTCTCCAGGTCTATAACACTGAAGCTTTCTTT
CDR3 protein: CASSQDLLQVYNTEAFF

J gene: TRBJ2-7
CDR3 length: 13
D gene: TRBD2
clone size: many
V gene: TRBV28
CDR3 DNA: TGTGCCAGCAGGCGGGGGGCAGCCTACGAGCAGTACTTC
CDR3 protein: CASRRGAAYEQYF

J gene: TRBJ1-1
CDR3 length: 15
D gene: TRBD1
clone size: many
V gene: TRBV24-1
CDR3 DNA: TGTGCCACCAGTGAATCCGGGACAGGGTCCACTGAAGCTTTCTTT
CDR3 protein: CATSESGTGSTEAFF

J gene: TRBJ2-1
CDR3 length: 16
D gene: .
clone size: many
V gene: TRBV5-1
CDR3 DNA: TGCGCCAGCAGCTTGGGACTCCTCAACTCCTACAATGAGCAGTTCTTC
CDR3 protein: CASSLGLLNSYNEQFF

J gene: TRBJ2-1
CDR3 length: 14
D gene: TRBD2
clone size: many
V gene: TRBV7-9
CDR3 DNA: TGTGCCAGCAAGGAGTCTAGCGGCTCCAATGAGCAGTTCTTC
CDR3 protein: CASKESSGSNEQFF

J gene: TRBJ2-2
CDR3 length: 15
D gene: .
clone size: .
V gene: TRBV24-1
CDR3 DNA: TGTGCCACCAGTGATCAGACTGGATACACCGGGGAGCTGTTTTTT
CDR3 protein: CATSDQTGYTGELFF

J gene: TRBJ2-2
CDR3 length: 21
D gene: .
clone size: .
V gene: TRBV20-1
CDR3 DNA: TGCAGTGCTAGATATAGGGACAGGGGGGTGCTAGCGGGAGGGGCTACCGGGGAGCTGTTTTTT
CDR3 protein: CSARYRDRGVLAGGATGELFF

J gene: TRBJ2-6
CDR3 length: 13
D gene: .
clone size: many
V gene: TRBV30
CDR3 DNA: TGTGCCTGGAGGTCGAGTGGGGCCAACGTCCTGACTTTC
CDR3 protein: CAWRSSGANVLTF

J gene: TRBJ2-4
CDR3 length: 14
D gene: .
clone size: .
V gene: TRBV12-3/TRBV12-4
CDR3 DNA: TGTGCCAGCAGTTCTAATGTAGCCAAAAACATTCAGTACTTC
CDR3 protein: CASSSNVAKNIQYF

J gene: TRBJ2-5
CDR3 length: 15
D gene: .
clone size: many
V gene: TRBV7-9
CDR3 DNA: TGTGCCAGCAGCTTTTTTACGGGGGCCGGAGAGACCCAGTACTTC
CDR3 protein: CASSFFTGAGETQYF

J gene: TRBJ2-7
CDR3 length: 13
D gene: TRBD1
clone size: many
V gene: TRBV24-1
CDR3 DNA: TGTGCCACCAGTGGGGACAGCGTCGACGAGCAGTACTTC
CDR3 protein: CATSGDSVDEQYF

J gene: TRBJ2-2
CDR3 length: 16
D gene: TRBD1
clone size: few
V gene: TRBV7-9
CDR3 DNA: TGTGCCAGCAGCTTAGGTTTGGGACAGGGCACCGGGGAGCTGTTTTTT
CDR3 protein: CASSLGLGQGTGELFF

J gene: TRBJ2-5
CDR3 length: 12
D gene: .
clone size: many
V gene: TRBV28
CDR3 DNA: TGTGCCAGCAGTTCGTTGGGGGAGACCCAGTACTTC
CDR3 protein: CASSSLGETQYF

J gene: TRBJ2-1
CDR3 length: 17
D gene: TRBD2
clone size: many
V gene: TRBV6-1
CDR3 DNA: TGTGCCAGCAGTGTCACGTATTTTAGCGGGAGGAATAATGAGCAGTTCTTC
CDR3 protein: CASSVTYFSGRNNEQFF

J gene: TRBJ1-5
CDR3 length: 16
D gene: .
clone size: few
V gene: TRBV6-1
CDR3 DNA: TGTGCCAGCAGTGAATGGGGCGGAGGGACCAATCAGCCCCAGCATTTT
CDR3 protein: CASSEWGGGTNQPQHF

J gene: TRBJ1-6
CDR3 length: 15
D gene: TRBD1
clone size: .
V gene: TRBV7-2
CDR3 DNA: TGTGCCAGCAGCTCCCAGGGGGCGGGGAATTCACCCCTCCACTTT
CDR3 protein: CASSSQGAGNSPLHF

J gene: TRBJ2-1
CDR3 length: 14
D gene: .
clone size: .
V gene: TRBV5-4
CDR3 DNA: TGTGCCAGCAGCTTGGAACTAGCTGCTAATGAGCAGTTCTTC
CDR3 protein: CASSLELAANEQFF

J gene: TRBJ2-2
CDR3 length: 16
D gene: .
clone size: once
V gene: TRBV4-1
CDR3 DNA: TGCGCCAGCAGCCTACAGGGCATGACGAACACCGGGGAGCTGTTTTTT
CDR3 protein: CASSLQGMTNTGELFF

J gene: TRBJ2-7
CDR3 length: 15
D gene: .
clone size: many
V gene: TRBV11-2
CDR3 DNA: TGTGCCAGCAGCTTAGAGCCACAGGGCACCTACGAGCAGTACTTC
CDR3 protein: CASSLEPQGTYEQYF

J gene: TRBJ2-1
CDR3 length: 15
D gene: .
clone size: many
V gene: TRBV11-2
CDR3 DNA: TGTGCCAGCAGCCCATTAACGGGACCCTACAATGAGCAGTTCTTC
CDR3 protein: CASSPLTGPYNEQFF

J gene: TRBJ2-7
CDR3 length: 14
D gene: TRBD1
clone size: few
V gene: TRBV4-2
CDR3 DNA: TGTGCCAGCAGCCTGGGTGCAGGGGGCGACGAGCAGTACTTC
CDR3 protein: CASSLGAGGDEQYF

J gene: TRBJ1-1
CDR3 length: 12
D gene: TRBD1
clone size: few
V gene: TRBV6-1
CDR3 DNA: TGTGCCAGCGCCCAGGGGGGCACTGAAGCTTTCTTT
CDR3 protein: CASAQGGTEAFF

J gene: TRBJ2-7
CDR3 length: 12
D gene: .
clone size: few
V gene: TRBV20-1
CDR3 DNA: TGCAGTGCTAGAAGACAGGAATACGAGCAGTACTTC
CDR3 protein: CSARRQEYEQYF

J gene: TRBJ2-2
CDR3 length: 15
D gene: .
clone size: few
V gene: TRBV7-3
CDR3 DNA: TGTGCCAGCAGCTTGCTTGGGGGACTTGCCGGGGAGCTGTTTTTT
CDR3 protein: CASSLLGGLAGELFF

J gene: TRBJ2-7
CDR3 length: 15
D gene: .
clone size: few
V gene: TRBV6-2/TRBV6-3
CDR3 DNA: TGTGCCAGCAGTTACTCGATCTTAGCGGCCTACGAGCAGTACTTC
CDR3 protein: CASSYSILAAYEQYF

J gene: TRBJ2-1
CDR3 length: 17
D gene: TRBD2
clone size: .
V gene: TRBV7-6
CDR3 DNA: TGTGCCAGCAGCTTAGGTGTTGGGACTAGCGACCGAGAAGAGCAGTTCTTC
CDR3 protein: CASSLGVGTSDREEQFF

J gene: TRBJ1-5
CDR3 length: 15
D gene: TRBD1
clone size: few
V gene: TRBV27
CDR3 DNA: TGTGCCAGCAGTTCGGGACAGCCCGGGAATCAGCCCCAGCATTTT
CDR3 protein: CASSSGQPGNQPQHF

J gene: TRBJ2-1
CDR3 length: 19
D gene: TRBD2
clone size: few
V gene: TRBV27
CDR3 DNA: TGTGCCAGCAGTAAACTAGGGACTAGCGGGAGAGGTAGCCGCAATGAGCAGTTCTTC
CDR3 protein: CASSKLGTSGRGSRNEQFF

J gene: TRBJ2-7
CDR3 length: 14
D gene: .
clone size: many
V gene: TRBV28
CDR3 DNA: TGTGCCAGCAGTTCCGGCCCCATGGTCTTCGAGCAGTACTTC
CDR3 protein: CASSSGPMVFEQYF

J gene: TRBJ2-1
CDR3 length: 14
D gene: .
clone size: many
V gene: TRBV7-8
CDR3 DNA: TGTGCCAGCAGACCCGCGGGGTCCTACAATGAGCAGTTCTTC
CDR3 protein: CASRPAGSYNEQFF

J gene: TRBJ2-7
CDR3 length: 17
D gene: .
clone size: many
V gene: TRBV6-7
CDR3 DNA: TGTGCCAGCAGTTACGACCGAGAAAGACGCGGTTCCTACGAGCAGTACTTC
CDR3 protein: CASSYDRERRGSYEQYF

J gene: TRBJ2-2
CDR3 length: 12
D gene: .
clone size: many
V gene: TRBV12-3/TRBV12-4
CDR3 DNA: TGTGCCAGCAGTTTACTTACCGGGGAGCTGTTTTTT
CDR3 protein: CASSLLTGELFF

J gene: TRBJ1-5
CDR3 length: 12
D gene: .
clone size: many
V gene: TRBV7-2
CDR3 DNA: TGTGCCAGCAGCTTAGCCTTCCAGCCCCAGCATTTT
CDR3 protein: CASSLAFQPQHF

J gene: TRBJ2-7
CDR3 length: 14
D gene: .
clone size: many
V gene: TRBV3-1
CDR3 DNA: TGTGCCAGCAGCCAAGATGAGTACAGAGTCGGGCAGTACTTC
CDR3 protein: CASSQDEYRVGQYF

J gene: TRBJ2-2
CDR3 length: 15
D gene: TRBD1
clone size: many
V gene: TRBV5-5
CDR3 DNA: TGTGCCAGCAGCCCGTGGGCAGGGGGCCCCGGGGAGCTGTTTTTT
CDR3 protein: CASSPWAGGPGELFF

J gene: TRBJ2-4
CDR3 length: 18
D gene: TRBD2
clone size: .
V gene: TRBV4-2
CDR3 DNA: TGTGCCAGCAGCCAAGGTACCCTAGCGGGAATGGGCAAAAACATTCAGTACTTC
CDR3 protein: CASSQGTLAGMGKNIQYF

J gene: TRBJ1-3
CDR3 length: 17
D gene: TRBD1
clone size: few
V gene: TRBV4-3
CDR3 DNA: TGCGCCAGCAGCCAAGTAGGGGGCAGGGGTACTGGAAACACCATATATTTT
CDR3 protein: CASSQVGGRGTGNTIYF

J gene: TRBJ1-6
CDR3 length: 13
D gene: .
clone size: few
V gene: TRBV7-9
CDR3 DNA: TGTGCCAGCAGCTTATTCCCAGATTCACCCCTCCACTTT
CDR3 protein: CASSLFPDSPLHF